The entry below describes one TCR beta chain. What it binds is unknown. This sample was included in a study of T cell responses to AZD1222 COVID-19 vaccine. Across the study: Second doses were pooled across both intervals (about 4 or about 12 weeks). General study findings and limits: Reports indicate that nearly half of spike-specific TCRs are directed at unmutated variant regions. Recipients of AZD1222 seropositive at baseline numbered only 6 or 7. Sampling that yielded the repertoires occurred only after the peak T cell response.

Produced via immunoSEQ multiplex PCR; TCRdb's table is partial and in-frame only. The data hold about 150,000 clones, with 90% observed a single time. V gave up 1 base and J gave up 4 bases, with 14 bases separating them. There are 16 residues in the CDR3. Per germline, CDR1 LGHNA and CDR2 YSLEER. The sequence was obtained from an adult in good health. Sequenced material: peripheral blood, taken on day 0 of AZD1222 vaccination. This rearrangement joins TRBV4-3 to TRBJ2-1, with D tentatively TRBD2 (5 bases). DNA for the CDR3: TGCGCCAGCAGCCAAGCTCCCCCCGGAGGTTACAATGAGCAGTTCTTC. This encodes CASSQAPPGGYNEQFF.